A single T cell receptor beta chain is shown here with its context. No cognate antigen has been identified for it. Base qualities are missing; no much larger clone stands one base away. The source of the sample is a study of T cell changes during pregnancy in multiple sclerosis (dated by TCRdb to the late 2010s). About the investigation overall: In women with multiple sclerosis, the researchers looked at how the T cell repertoire shifted as pregnancy progressed.

The method behind the library was the immunoSEQ multiplex PCR assay. TCRdb stores this immuneACCESS table with in-frame sequences only. Part of the clones is absent; in the studies checked, under half of the shortfall reflects unresolved V genes, and no reason is known for the rest. The sample includes roughly 20,000 clones, with roughly 91% observed a single time. The top ten clones comprise around 7% of the sample. Including the terminal cysteine and phenylalanine, the CDR3 comprises 14 residues. Kept here is only the CDR3 DNA, which spans 42 bases and is read in frame from base 1. CDR1 LGHNA and CDR2 YNFKEQ were looked up in the germline V gene. At the junction V is shortened by 8 bases and J by 2 bases, with 12 bases in between.

The chain is assembled from TRBV4-2 and TRBJ1-4; a tentative D call is TRBD1 (5 bases match). Specimen: CD8+ T cells from peripheral blood mononuclear cells, collected in the first trimester of pregnancy. This sequence originates from a female donor with multiple sclerosis, enrolled in a pregnancy study. Here the CDR3 is given as CASGKTVTNEKLFF. At the DNA level, the sequence is TGTGCCAGCGGAAAGACAGTCACTAATGAAAAACTGTTTTTT.